A single T cell receptor beta chain is shown here with its context. Its antigen is not identified. The sample belongs to a study of shared clonotypes between healthy human individuals. Findings and caveats of the study: The genetic and exposure-history diversity represented was limited by few donors. Incompleteness in sorted-subset sequencing, despite large depth, was shown by rarefaction.

Some clones are missing from TCRdb's copy, which holds only in-frame ones; the method was immunoSEQ multiplex PCR. Of under 1,100,000 clones listed, about 80% were seen once; the top ten hold roughly 0.57%. This TCR derives from a man aged 18 to 29 in good health. Some clones in this sample may be carry-over from other donors' samples. Sample: memory CD4+ T cells from PBMCs. This sample's subset: CD45RA-negative fraction.

This chain's CDR3 is CASSLGEAAEQYF. The CDR3 region has the DNA TGCGCCAGCAGCCTAGGTGAGGCAGCCGAGCAGTACTTC. The rearrangement links TRBV5-1 to TRBJ2-7; D is ambiguous. The ends were cut back, 4 bases at V and 6 bases at J, with 14 bases in the middle. Germline V gene sequence: CDR1 SGHRS, CDR2 YFSETQ. The CDR3 has 13 amino acids.